The 14 T cell receptor beta chains listed next were all sequenced from one sample in a study of T cells expressing NK-cell markers. Each CDR3 protein gets one entry in TCRdb, which reprocessed the 5' RACE reads and gives no DNA. This sample contains about 3,400 distinct CDR3 sequences. Material for sequencing was blood T cells: a sorted CD56 or NKG2C T cell subset, CD4+ or CD8+ T cells, or bulk PBMC T cells (not recorded which). These receptors were collected from a man aged 18-70 years in good health.

The chain has TRBV6-2 or TRBV6-3 and TRBJ2-3; absent DNA, TCRdb's TRBD2 call cannot be checked. The CDR3 covers 20 residues. The germline CDR1 and CDR2 sequences are MNHEY and SVGEGT. The CDR3 here is CASSPYGRRTSGVVTDTQYF.

V usage is TRBV5-1 and J usage is TRBJ2-5; TCRdb gives TRBD2 as the D gene, but with no DNA this cannot be confirmed. Per germline, CDR1 SGHRS and CDR2 YFSETQ. This CDR3 has 14 amino acids. The CDR3 is CASSQAGLLETQYF. Full variable domain (rest looked up from reference TRBV5-1 and TRBJ2-5): KAGVTQTPRYLIKTRGQQVTLSCSPISGHRSVSWYQQTPGQGLQFLFEYFSETQRNKGNFPGRFSGRQFSNSRSEMNVSTLELGDSALYLCASSQAGLLETQYFGPGTRLLVL.

The chain uses TRBV18 and TRBJ2-7. The CDR3 consists of 12 residues. The V gene's germline CDR1 is KGHSH and CDR2 LQKENI. CDR3 sequence reads: CASSPSIYEQYF.

The gene calls are TRBV3-1 and TRBJ1-2; TCRdb's D gene call, TRBD1, goes unchecked for lack of DNA. CDR3 length: 13 residues. Germline V gene data show CDR1 as LGHDT and CDR2 as YNNKEL (reference sequence). CDR3 loop: CASSLARSGGYTF.

The V and J genes are TRBV20-1 and TRBJ1-2; no DNA is available, so the TRBD1 call from TCRdb remains unchecked. In germline, CDR1 is DFQATT, CDR2 SNEGSKA (reference sequence). The length of the CDR3 is 13 residues. The CDR3 spells CSASFTGDYGYTF.

The chain combines TRBV5-6 with TRBJ2-7. The V gene's germline CDR1 is SGHDT and CDR2 YYEEEE. The CDR3 loop spans 14 amino acids. The CDR3 here is CASSSGLGSYEQYF.

The chain employs TRBV11-2 and TRBJ2-3; lacking DNA, the TRBD2 call made by TCRdb goes unchecked. CDR3 size: 15 residues. Germline CDR1 is SGHAT and CDR2 is FQNNGV. CDR3 protein: CASSFAGRSTDTQYF.

V and J are TRBV6-1 and TRBJ2-1. The CDR3 has 12 residues. The germline CDR1 and CDR2 sequences are MNHNS and SASEGT. CDR3 loop: CASSEFSNEQFF.

The V call is TRBV4-1, the J call TRBJ2-4; TCRdb lists TRBD1, though no DNA is available to test this call. From germline, CDR1 is MGHRA and CDR2 YSYEKL. The CDR3 totals 16 residues. The CDR3 loop reads CASSQVVATGDSIQYF.

V usage is TRBV5-1 and J usage is TRBJ2-4; the TCRdb call, TRBD1, lacks DNA for checking. Germline loops: CDR1 SGHRS, CDR2 YFSETQ. The CDR3 extends over 15 amino acids. The CDR3 reads CASSPTDRAKNIQYF. The complete variable domain, with remaining parts taken from reference TRBV5-1 and TRBJ2-4, reads KAGVTQTPRYLIKTRGQQVTLSCSPISGHRSVSWYQQTPGQGLQFLFEYFSETQRNKGNFPGRFSGRQFSNSRSEMNVSTLELGDSALYLCASSPTDRAKNIQYFGAGTRLSVL.

This sequence joins TRBV28 and TRBJ1-2. Germline lookup yields CDR1 MDHEN and CDR2 SYDVKM. The CDR3 totals 11 residues. CDR3 amino acids: CASSFDYGYTF.

The rearrangement joins TRBV29-1 to TRBJ1-2; TCRdb indicates TRBD1, and absent DNA this call remains unverified. Germline V gene lookup returns CDR1 SQVTM and CDR2 ANQGSEA. The CDR3 totals 13 residues. CDR3 residues: CSVGDRETYGYTF.

The chain joins TRBV10-3 to TRBJ2-2; the D call of TRBD2 rests on TCRdb alone, since no DNA is present to check it. The CDR3 spans 15 residues. Germline V CDR1 and CDR2: ENHRY, SYGVKD. The CDR3 sequence: CAISGTSANTGELFF.

The chain has TRBV6-5 and TRBJ2-7; TCRdb lists TRBD1, though no DNA is available to test this call. The CDR3 sequence is 14 residues long. Germline assignment: CDR1 MNHEY and CDR2 SVGAGI. This CDR3 is CASSHSRELAEQYF.